Each of the 16 T cell receptor beta chains below was sequenced from the same sample in a study of cytotoxic CD8 clonotypes in ibrutinib-treated CLL. Assay: immunoSEQ multiplex PCR; the TCRdb copy retains only in-frame clones and omits some. The table includes 58,000 or so clones, roughly 59% detected once. The specimen comprised PBMCs, sampled after 12 months of ibrutinib treatment. The receptors come from a human donor with chronic lymphocytic leukemia.

This chain uses TRBV28 with TRBJ2-7, with TRBD1 matching over 7 bases. The CDR3 is 14 residues long. CDR1 is MDHEN, CDR2 SYDVKM, per germline. The V gene end was trimmed by 6 bases and the J gene end by 6 bases; junction bases not matched to a gene: 11. As DNA, the CDR3 is TGTGCCAGCAGCTTGCCACCCACAGGGGCCGAGCAGTACTTC. Translating gives CASSLPPTGAEQYF.

The J gene is TRBJ2-1, the V gene TRBV13; unclear D gene. This CDR3 is built from 15 residues. The V and J ends lost 3 bases and 0 bases respectively, with 9 bases between them. Germline V gene lookup returns CDR1 PRHDT and CDR2 FYEKMQ (reference sequence). The chain's CDR3 is CASSFRALSYNEQFF. The CDR3, as DNA: TGTGCCAGCAGCTTCCGGGCCCTCTCCTACAATGAGCAGTTCTTC.

This chain joins TRBV5-8 and TRBJ2-7, with 9 bases fitting TRBD1. Germline V gene lookup returns CDR1 SGHTS and CDR2 YDEGEE. The V gene end was trimmed by 0 bases and the J gene end by 3 bases; junction bases not matched to a gene: 4. This CDR3 region has 15 residues. CDR3: CASSLVGTGFYEQYV. The DNA of the CDR3 is TGTGCCAGCAGCTTGGTCGGGACAGGGTTCTACGAGCAGTACGTC.

J is TRBJ2-5 and V is TRBV5-1; the D is unclear. Trimming removed 0 bases at V and 5 bases at J, with 5 bases between. The V gene's germline CDR1 is SGHRS and CDR2 YFSETQ. The CDR3 is 12 amino acids. DNA for the CDR3: TGCGCCAGCAGCTTGGGGTTGGAGACCCAGTACTTC. It encodes CASSLGLETQYF.

The chain employs TRBV19 and TRBJ1-3; no clear D gene. The germline V and J ends were trimmed by 3 bases and 1 base, with 13 bases remaining between them. The CDR3 contains 16 residues. Germline lookup yields CDR1 LNHDA and CDR2 SQIVND (reference sequence). This chain's CDR3 is CASSMGLGRSGNTIYF. In DNA, the CDR3 is TGTGCCAGTAGTATGGGATTGGGAAGGTCTGGAAACACCATATATTTT.

This clone appeared many times. The genes are TRBV7-2 and TRBJ2-7, with 8 bases lining up with TRBD1. The CDR3 extends over 14 amino acids. V shed 4 bases and J 6 bases; nucleotides not matched to a gene: 8. The germline V gene has CDR1 SGHTA and CDR2 FQGNSA. CDR3: CASSWRTGPGEQYF. The CDR3 DNA reads TGTGCCAGCAGCTGGAGGACAGGGCCAGGCGAGCAGTACTTC.

This rearrangement joins TRBV27 to TRBJ2-1; 14 nucleotides line up with TRBD2. This CDR3 has 15 residues. J lost 8 bases, V lost 5 bases, and 5 bases had no gene match. Germline CDR1 reads MNHEY; CDR2 reads SMNVEV (reference sequence). CDR3 residues: CASSLGLAGVYEQFF. CDR3 coding DNA: TGTGCCAGCAGTCTGGGACTAGCGGGGGTCTATGAGCAGTTCTTC.

This clone was observed a few times. The chain recombines TRBV5-1 with TRBJ1-1; no reliable D call. This CDR3 region has 14 residues. V was cut by 0 bases and J by 1 base, with 7 bases left in between. Per the germline V gene, CDR1 is SGHRS and CDR2 is YFSETQ. The CDR3 nucleotides are TGCGCCAGCAGCTTGGTTCCGGGGAACACTGAAGCTTTCTTT. It yields the protein CASSLVPGNTEAFF. Together with reference TRBV5-1 and TRBJ1-1, the CDR3 gives the full variable domain: KAGVTQTPRYLIKTRGQQVTLSCSPISGHRSVSWYQQTPGQGLQFLFEYFSETQRNKGNFPGRFSGRQFSNSRSEMNVSTLELGDSALYLCASSLVPGNTEAFFGQGTRLTVV.

This clone turned up a few times. The chain is built from TRBV2 and TRBJ2-1, with TRBD1 as a possible D gene (6 bases). V was shortened by 6 bases and J by 3 bases, with 12 bases between the two germline ends. CDR3 length: 14 amino acids. Germline CDR1 and CDR2: SNHLY and FYNNEI. The DNA for the CDR3 is TGTGCCAGCAGAGTCAGGGGTATCTACAATGAGCAGTTCTTC. Its protein is CASRVRGIYNEQFF. Filled out from reference TRBV2 and TRBJ2-1, the complete variable domain reads EPEVTQTPSHQVTQMGQEVILRCVPISNHLYFYWYRQILGQKVEFLVSFYNNEISEKSEIFDDQFSVERPDGSNFTLKIRSTKLEDSAMYFCASRVRGIYNEQFFGPGTRLTVL.

This clone was seen once. The V call is TRBV10-2, the J call TRBJ1-3; D is undetermined. V dropped 6 bases and J dropped 4 bases, with 16 bases sitting between them. The germline V gene encodes CDR1 WSHSY and CDR2 SAAADI. The CDR3 contains 15 residues. The DNA of the CDR3 is TGCGCCAGCAGCTTTGACCTAACATCAGGAAACACCATATATTTT. Translated, it gives CASSFDLTSGNTIYF.

In its sample, this clone was seen a few times. The V call is TRBV5-5, the J call TRBJ2-2; 7 bases fit TRBD1. The V gene end was trimmed by 0 bases and the J gene end by 2 bases; junction bases not matched to a gene: 1. The CDR3 has 15 amino acids. The V gene's germline CDR1 is SGHKS and CDR2 YYEKEE (reference sequence). CDR3 nucleotide sequence: TGTGCCAGCAGCTTGGGGGACAGTAACACCGGGGAGCTGTTTTTT. As protein: CASSLGDSNTGELFF.

The V gene is TRBV27, the J gene TRBJ1-2, with 12 bases that match TRBD1. Germline V gives CDR1 MNHEY, CDR2 SMNVEV (reference sequence). V shed 5 bases and J 4 bases; nucleotides not matched to a gene: 8. CDR3 size: 16 residues. The CDR3 is CASSRLRDRGLYGYTF. The CDR3 DNA reads as TGTGCCAGCAGTAGACTCCGGGACAGGGGGCTCTATGGCTACACCTTC.

This clone has a handful of counts. The genes are TRBV29-1 and TRBJ2-1; D may be TRBD1 (5 bases). Germline loops: CDR1 SQVTM, CDR2 ANQGSEA. The CDR3 is 13 residues long. Trimming removed 8 bases from V and 0 bases from J, with 11 bases in between. The CDR3 coding sequence is TGCAGCTACCAAAGGGGCTCCTACAATGAGCAGTTCTTC. The encoded protein is CSYQRGSYNEQFF.

This chain links TRBV9 with TRBJ2-3; D is possibly TRBD1 or TRBD2 (5 bases each). The length of the CDR3 is 15 residues. Germline CDR1 SGDLS, CDR2 YYNGEE. Deletions cut 1 base from V and 1 base from J, with 10 bases between. The CDR3 region is CASSVRGVGTDTQYF. CDR3 bases: TGTGCCAGCAGCGTAAGGGGAGTAGGCACAGATACGCAGTATTTT. Drawing the rest from reference TRBV9 and TRBJ2-3, the complete variable domain is DSGVTQTPKHLITATGQRVTLRCSPRSGDLSVYWYQQSLDQGLQFLIQYYNGEERAKGNILERFSAQQFPDLHSELNLSSLELGDSALYFCASSVRGVGTDTQYFGPGTRLTVL.

This clone was detected many times. The DNA of the CDR3 is TGTGCCAGCAGCCCTAGTAGCGGGAGGTCGGACACCGGGGAGCTGTTTTTT. It translates to CASSPSSGRSDTGELFF. V and J are TRBV27 and TRBJ2-2; 10 nucleotides line up with TRBD2. There are 17 residues in the CDR3. Trimming took 6 bases from V and 3 from J; bases not matched to a gene: 10. Per germline, CDR1 MNHEY and CDR2 SMNVEV (reference sequence).

CDR3 amino acids: CASSKGTAQETQYF. As DNA, the CDR3 is TGTGCCAGCAGCAAGGGGACAGCCCAAGAGACCCAGTACTTC. V is TRBV13 and J is TRBJ2-5, with 7 nucleotides matching TRBD1. The CDR3 is 14 residues long. Looked up from germline, CDR1 is PRHDT and CDR2 is FYEKMQ (reference sequence). The V segment lost 5 bases and the J segment 1 base; nucleotides outside the gene matches: 4.